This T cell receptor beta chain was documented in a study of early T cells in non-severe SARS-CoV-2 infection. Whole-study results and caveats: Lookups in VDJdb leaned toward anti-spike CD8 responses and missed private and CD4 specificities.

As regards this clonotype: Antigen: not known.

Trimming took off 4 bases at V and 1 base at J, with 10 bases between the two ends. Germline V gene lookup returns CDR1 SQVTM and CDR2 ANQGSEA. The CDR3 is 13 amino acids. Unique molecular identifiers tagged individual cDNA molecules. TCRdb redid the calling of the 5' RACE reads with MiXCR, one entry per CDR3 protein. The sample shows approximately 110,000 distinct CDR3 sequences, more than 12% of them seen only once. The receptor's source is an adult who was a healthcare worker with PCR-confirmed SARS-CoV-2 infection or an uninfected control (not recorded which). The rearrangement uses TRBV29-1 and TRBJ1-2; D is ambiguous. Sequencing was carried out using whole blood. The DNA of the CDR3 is TGCAGCGTTGGGGATACCTATAACTATGGCTACACCTTC. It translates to CSVGDTYNYGYTF.